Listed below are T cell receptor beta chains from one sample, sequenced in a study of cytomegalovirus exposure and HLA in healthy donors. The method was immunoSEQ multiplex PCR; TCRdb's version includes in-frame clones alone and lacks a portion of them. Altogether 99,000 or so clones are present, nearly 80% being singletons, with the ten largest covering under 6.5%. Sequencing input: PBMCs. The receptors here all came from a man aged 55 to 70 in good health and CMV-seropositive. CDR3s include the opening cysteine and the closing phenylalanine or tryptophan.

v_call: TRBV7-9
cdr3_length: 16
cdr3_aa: CSSSDITSGRGNEQFF

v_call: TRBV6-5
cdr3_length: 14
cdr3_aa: CASSYRGSNEKLFF

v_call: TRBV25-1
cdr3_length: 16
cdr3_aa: CASSDLGTGGIYEQYF

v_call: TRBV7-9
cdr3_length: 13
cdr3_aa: CSSRLDRAYEQYF

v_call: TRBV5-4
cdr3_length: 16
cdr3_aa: CASSFGTSGATDTQYF

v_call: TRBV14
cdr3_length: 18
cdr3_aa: CASSQGLPGYQERTEAFF

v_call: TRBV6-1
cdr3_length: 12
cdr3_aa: CASSFSATEAFF

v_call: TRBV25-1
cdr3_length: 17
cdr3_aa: CASSLLRAGGRGEKLFF

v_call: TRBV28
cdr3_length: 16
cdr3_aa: CASTRGGLDGANVLTF

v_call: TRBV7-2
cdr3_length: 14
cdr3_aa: CASSLGPGPGEQYF

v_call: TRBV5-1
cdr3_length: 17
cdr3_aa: CASSFRLAGGISYEQYF

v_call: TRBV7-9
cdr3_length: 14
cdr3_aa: CASSLDGGQETQYF

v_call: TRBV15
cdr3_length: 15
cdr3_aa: CATSRDSGGSDTQYF

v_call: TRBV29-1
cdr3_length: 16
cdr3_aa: CSVPTPQRTGVEKLFF

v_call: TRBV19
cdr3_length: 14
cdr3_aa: CASSPQQGVYGYTF

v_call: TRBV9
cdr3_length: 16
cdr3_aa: CASSVRLAGGSDEQFF

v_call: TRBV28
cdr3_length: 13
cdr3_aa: CATQGARGNTIYF

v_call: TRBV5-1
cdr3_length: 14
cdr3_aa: CASSFDRITDTQYF

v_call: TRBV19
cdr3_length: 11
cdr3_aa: CASSQRDEQFF

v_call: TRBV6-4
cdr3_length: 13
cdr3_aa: CASSDQTGDTQYF

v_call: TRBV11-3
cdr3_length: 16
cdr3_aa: CASSPPDRGRDNEQFF

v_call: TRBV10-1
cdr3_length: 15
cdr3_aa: CASSEGTGANQPQHF

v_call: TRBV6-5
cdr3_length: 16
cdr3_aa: CASSYSTRLRGTEAFF

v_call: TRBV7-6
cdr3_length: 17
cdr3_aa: CASSSGRGGSYNSPLHF

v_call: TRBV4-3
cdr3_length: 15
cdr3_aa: CASSQDRGLNYGYTF

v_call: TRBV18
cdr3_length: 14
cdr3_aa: CASSPPGGDEKLFF

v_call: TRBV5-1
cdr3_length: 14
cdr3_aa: CASSAGTGGDEQFF

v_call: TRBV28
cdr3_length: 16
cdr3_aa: CASPPSRGGFRDEQFF

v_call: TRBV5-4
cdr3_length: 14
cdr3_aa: CASNPGGGGREQYF

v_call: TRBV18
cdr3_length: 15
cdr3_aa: CASSQQGSLNTEAFF

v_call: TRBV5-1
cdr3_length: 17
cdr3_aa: CASSLAPGSSGANVLTF

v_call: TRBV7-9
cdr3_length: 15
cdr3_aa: CASSQTGLSNTEAFF

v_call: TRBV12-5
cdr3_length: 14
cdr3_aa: CASGLGGIQETQYF

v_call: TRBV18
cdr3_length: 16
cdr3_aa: CASSPPGQMNTGELFF

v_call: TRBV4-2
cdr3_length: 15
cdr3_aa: CASSLSGVGDHEQFF

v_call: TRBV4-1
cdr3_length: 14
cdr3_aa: CASSQGTGGLGYTF

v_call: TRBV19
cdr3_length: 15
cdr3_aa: CASSASGIAKNIQYF

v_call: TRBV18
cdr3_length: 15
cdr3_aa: CASSPAQTSTGELFF

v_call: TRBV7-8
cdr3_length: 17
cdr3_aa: CASSLAQTAGVSYEQYF

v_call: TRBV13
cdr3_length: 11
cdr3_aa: CASSPSYEQYF

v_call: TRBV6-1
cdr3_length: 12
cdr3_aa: CALNRGVDEQFF

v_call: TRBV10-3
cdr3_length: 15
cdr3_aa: CAISDLGWGGTEAFF

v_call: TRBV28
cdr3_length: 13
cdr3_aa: CASSTGTGSKAFF

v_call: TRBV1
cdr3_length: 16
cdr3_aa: CTSSRTPRGVCNEQFF

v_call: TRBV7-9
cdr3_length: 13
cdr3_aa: CASSVPPGHEQYF

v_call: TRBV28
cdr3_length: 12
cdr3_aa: CASSPGGSPLHF